These 14 T cell receptor beta chains originate from one sample sequenced in a study of blood T cell repertoires in COVID-19. Clones were read by immunoSEQ multiplex PCR, and TCRdb kept only the in-frame ones, dropping some. Found here are about 250,000 clones, 83% of them singletons; the top ten hold about 3.9%. The sample was PBMCs or T cells enriched from blood (not recorded which). Every receptor here comes from a woman aged 40 to 49 who had been exposed to COVID-19.

The V call is TRBV18, the J call TRBJ1-3; weak D call: TRBD1 (5 bases). The germline CDR1 and CDR2 sequences are KGHSH and LQKENI. This CDR3 contains 12 residues. V lost 6 bases to trimming and J lost 4 bases, with 7 bases between them. This CDR3 reads CASSQGGNTIYF. In DNA, the CDR3 is TGTGCCAGCTCTCAGGGCGGAAACACCATATATTTT.

The rearrangement joins TRBV5-4 to TRBJ2-7; 10 bases line up with TRBD1. CDR1 and CDR2 (germline): SGHNT, YYREEE (reference sequence). J gave up 9 bases and V 0 bases, and 12 bases lay outside the gene matches. The CDR3 runs 16 residues. In nucleotides, the CDR3 is TGTGCCAGCAGCTTGGGAGGACAGGGGGGAATCGGAGGGCAGTACTTC. This codes for CASSLGGQGGIGGQYF.

This clone came up once. V gene TRBV11-2 combines with J gene TRBJ2-7, with D perhaps matching TRBD2 (5 bases). This CDR3 has 13 residues. CDR1 SGHAT and CDR2 FQNNGV come from the germline V gene. The ends were cut back, 0 bases at V and 7 bases at J, with 10 bases in the middle. Here the CDR3 DNA reads TGTGCCAGCAGCTTAGACCCCTCGGGGGAGCAGTACTTC. Its protein product is CASSLDPSGEQYF.

This CDR3 is CASSLLAGGVTDTQYF. The CDR3 bases are TGTGCCAGCAGCTTACTAGCGGGGGGTGTCACAGATACGCAGTATTTT. The V and J genes are TRBV7-9 and TRBJ2-3, with TRBD2 identical over 11 bases. CDR3 size: 16 residues. V shed 2 bases and J 2 bases; nucleotides not matched to a gene: 3. The V gene's germline CDR1 is SEHNR and CDR2 FQNEAQ (reference sequence). The complete variable domain, with remaining parts taken from reference TRBV7-9 and TRBJ2-3, reads DTGVSQNPRHKITKRGQNVTFRCDPISEHNRLYWYRQTLGQGPEFLTYFQNEAQLEKSRLLSDRFSAERPKGSFSTLEIQRTEQGDSAMYLCASSLLAGGVTDTQYFGPGTRLTVL.

This clone was counted a single time. The V gene is TRBV7-6, the J gene TRBJ2-7, with 7 nucleotides matching TRBD1. The V and J ends lost 2 bases and 10 bases, in that order; junction bases with no gene match: 8. CDR3 size: 13 residues. Germline V gene lookup returns CDR1 SGHVS and CDR2 FNYEAQ. The CDR3 coding sequence is TGTGCCAGCAGCTTAAGGCAACGGGACAGCCAGTACTTC. It yields the protein CASSLRQRDSQYF.

The rearrangement links TRBV6-5 to TRBJ1-1; unclear D gene. Germline V gene lookup returns CDR1 MNHEY and CDR2 SVGAGI. V lost 6 bases and J 1 base, leaving 9 bases between the germline ends. The CDR3 is 13 amino acids. The CDR3 protein is CASRYRGNTEAFF. DNA for the CDR3: TGTGCCAGCAGGTACCGGGGGAACACTGAAGCTTTCTTT.

The rearrangement joins TRBV5-1 to TRBJ1-1; 12 positions match TRBD1. Germline V lookup: CDR1 SGHRS, CDR2 YFSETQ. This CDR3 has 17 residues. V lost 0 bases to trimming and J lost 3 bases; unmatched junction nucleotides: 6. This CDR3 reads CASSLGGTGGADTEAFF. DNA of the CDR3: TGCGCCAGCAGCTTGGGCGGGACAGGGGGCGCCGACACTGAAGCTTTCTTT.

This clone was detected ten times or more. The chain employs TRBV12-3 or TRBV12-4 and TRBJ1-1; no definite D call. The V gene lost 3 bases and the J gene lost 8 bases, with 7 bases spanning the gap. The CDR3 sequence is 11 residues long. In DNA form, the CDR3 reads TGTGCCAGCAGTTTCGCGACAGAAGCTTTCTTT. Translated, it gives CASSFATEAFF.

V and J are TRBV11-2 and TRBJ2-4; TRBD2 matches 7 bases. The V gene's germline CDR1 is SGHAT and CDR2 FQNNGV. The CDR3 runs to 18 residues. V was clipped by 1 base and J by 0 bases; unmatched bases: 9. CDR3 DNA: TGTGCCAGCAGCTTAGTCTCACTAGCGCCCTTAGCCAAAAACATTCAGTACTTC. Translated: CASSLVSLAPLAKNIQYF.

V is TRBV4-2 and J is TRBJ2-5; perhaps TRBD2 as D (6 bases). Germline V gene sequence: CDR1 LGHNA, CDR2 YNFKEQ. V lost 2 bases and J 5 bases, leaving 12 bases between the germline ends. This CDR3 comprises 14 residues. The CDR3 region has the DNA TGTGCCAGCAGCCAATCTAGCGCCAAGGAGACCCAGTACTTC. This encodes CASSQSSAKETQYF.

In this sample, this clone turned up many times. V gene TRBV27 combines with J gene TRBJ1-5; 7 nucleotides match TRBD1. Trimming removed 6 bases from V and 7 bases from J; junction bases left unmatched: 6. CDR1 and CDR2 from the germline V gene are MNHEY and SMNVEV (reference sequence). The CDR3 is 13 residues long. The CDR3 DNA follows: TGTGCCAGCAGCCGGACAGGAGGACAGCCCCAGCATTTT. It codes for CASSRTGGQPQHF.

V is TRBV11-2 and J is TRBJ1-1; D uncertain. CDR3 size: 13 residues. CDR1 and CDR2 (germline): SGHAT, FQNNGV. The V and J ends lost 3 bases and 5 bases respectively, with 10 bases between them. DNA for the CDR3: TGTGCCAGCAGCTTCGGCGAGACTACTGAAGCTTTCTTT. It specifies CASSFGETTEAFF.

This chain joins TRBV5-1 and TRBJ1-2; D uncertain. Trimming removed 4 bases at V and 4 bases at J, with 14 bases between. Germline V gene lookup returns CDR1 SGHRS and CDR2 YFSETQ. CDR3 length: 14 residues. Written as DNA, the CDR3 is TGCGCCAGCAGCGATCCGACATCTGGCTATGGCTACACCTTC. It translates to CASSDPTSGYGYTF.

The chain carries TRBV2 and TRBJ1-6; no firm D call. The CDR3 has 11 residues. The germline CDR1 and CDR2 sequences are SNHLY and FYNNEI. Deletions cut 8 bases from V and 7 bases from J, with 6 bases between. The CDR3: CASSRNSPLHF. DNA for the CDR3: TGTGCCAGCTCCAGGAATTCACCCCTCCACTTT.